The present entry profiles one TCR beta chain with its context. The data belong to a study of CD8 T cells in Susac syndrome. Losses at the gene ends were 5 bases for V and 7 bases for J; bases not matched to a gene: 11. The germline V gene encodes CDR1 SEHNR and CDR2 FQNEAQ (reference sequence). The CDR3 covers 15 residues. Reverse transcription used about 0.5 to 1 ug RNA and random hexamers. One entry per CDR3 protein results from TCRdb running MiXCR on the immunoSEQ multiplex PCR reads. The sample records about 180,000 distinct CDR3 sequences, around 94% being singletons. The gene calls are TRBV7-9 and TRBJ2-1; 7 bases are a match to TRBD2. This receptor was taken from a human donor with Susac syndrome. Sequencing was performed on CD4+ T cells from PBMCs. The CDR3 loop is CASSPIGLVSNEQFF. The CDR3 nucleotides read TGTGCCAGCAGCCCTATTGGACTAGTCTCGAATGAGCAGTTCTTC.